This TCR beta chain was sequenced for a study of CD8 T cells in Susac syndrome. RNA amounts of roughly 0.45 to 1 ug underwent reverse transcription with random hexamers. The amplification used immunoSEQ multiplex PCR on TCR beta CDR3; it spanned 54 Vbeta and 13 Jbeta. TCRdb redid the calling of the immunoSEQ multiplex PCR reads with MiXCR, one entry per CDR3 protein. Of 250,000 to 300,000 distinct CDR3 sequences in the sample, 70% to 90% were seen once. V was cut by 5 bases and J by 0 bases, with 13 bases left in between. Germline assignment: CDR1 MNHEY and CDR2 SMNVEV (reference sequence). The CDR3 sequence is 15 residues long.

This chain connects TRBV27 to TRBJ1-1; D is ambiguous. The sample was CD8+ T cells from PBMCs. This receptor was obtained from a human donor with multiple sclerosis. Here the CDR3 DNA reads TGTGCCAGCAGTCCCCCGGACCCAATGAACACTGAAGCTTTCTTT. As protein: CASSPPDPMNTEAFF.